The text below deals with one TCR beta chain. This record comes from a study of shared clonotypes between healthy human individuals. Here immunoSEQ multiplex PCR was the method, and the copy in TCRdb shows in-frame clones only, minus some. Here the sample spans more than 150,000 clones, roughly 91% being singletons. The CDR3 has 13 amino acids. J was trimmed by 5 bases and V by 8 bases; bases with no gene match: 10. Looked up from germline, CDR1 is SGHRS and CDR2 is YFSETQ. The receptor was isolated from a woman in her thirties in good health. Sequencing was done on a sample of naive CD4+ T cells sorted from blood. Subset described: CD45RA+ positively selected. The chain uses TRBV5-1 and TRBJ2-7, with 7 bases lining up with TRBD2. This CDR3 reads CASQRGGTHEQYF. The CDR3 nucleotides read TGCGCCAGTCAGAGGGGAGGGACCCACGAGCAGTACTTC.